The 14 T cell receptor beta chains reported below all come from one sample, sequenced in a study of blood T cell repertoires in COVID-19. Using immunoSEQ multiplex PCR, the repertoire was profiled, and TCRdb retains in-frame clones only, with some absent. The sample consists of some 200,000 clones, roughly four fifths of them appearing once. Sequenced sample: PBMCs or T cells enriched from blood (not recorded which). All receptors derive from a middle-aged man who had recovered from COVID-19.

V gene TRBV27 combines with J gene TRBJ2-3; a weak D match, TRBD2 (6 bases). Germline values: CDR1 MNHEY, CDR2 SMNVEV (reference sequence). Trimming removed 7 bases from V and 0 bases from J, with 14 bases in between. CDR3 length equals 15 residues. This CDR3 reads CASTSYGTSTDTQYF. The DNA of the CDR3 is TGTGCCAGCACTTCGTATGGGACTAGCACAGATACGCAGTATTTT.

The chain has TRBV25-1 and TRBJ1-1, with D perhaps matching TRBD1 (5 bases). Per germline, CDR1 MGHDK and CDR2 SYGVNS. CDR3 size: 17 residues. The ends were cut back, 1 base at V and 1 base at J, with 16 bases in the middle. The CDR3 loop reads CASSELGQASPNTEAFF. The CDR3 DNA follows: TGTGCCAGCAGTGAATTGGGGCAGGCTTCACCGAACACTGAAGCTTTCTTT.

V is TRBV7-8 and J is TRBJ1-2; 7 bases are a match to TRBD1. J was trimmed by 5 bases and V by 5 bases; bases with no gene match: 8. The CDR3 sequence is 14 residues long. Germline values: CDR1 SGHVS, CDR2 FQNEAQ. CDR3 bases: TGTGCCAGCAGCCATGGACAGGTTGAATATGGCTACACCTTC. Translated: CASSHGQVEYGYTF.

The chain employs TRBV7-3 and TRBJ2-3; the match to TRBD1 covers 11 bases. The CDR3 sequence is 15 residues long. Germline assignment: CDR1 SGHTA and CDR2 FQGTGA. Unmatched junction bases numbered 5, after V lost 4 bases and J lost 5 bases. As DNA, the CDR3 is TGTGCCAGCAGCTCCCGGACAGGGGGCAGAGATACGCAGTATTTT. It is translated as CASSSRTGGRDTQYF. The whole variable domain, filled in from reference TRBV7-3 and TRBJ2-3, reads GAGVSQTPSNKVTEKGKYVELRCDPISGHTALYWYRQSLGQGPEFLIYFQGTGAADDSGLPNDRFFAVRPEGSVSTLKIQRTERGDSAVYLCASSSRTGGRDTQYFGPGTRLTVL.

The CDR3 sequence: CASSQDHGYEQYV. The DNA of the CDR3 is TGTGCCAGCAGCCAAGATCACGGCTACGAGCAGTACGTC. V is TRBV3-1 (or the pseudogene TRBV3-2) and J is TRBJ2-7; no reliable D call. This CDR3 spans 13 amino acids. Germline-derived CDR1 and CDR2 are LGHDT and YNNKEL (reference sequence). Trimming shortened V by 0 bases and J by 3 bases, and 6 bases separated the two germline ends.

The rearrangement links TRBV7-8 to TRBJ2-1; a possible D gene is TRBD2 (5 bases). Trimming removed 4 bases at V and 9 bases at J, with 13 bases between. Germline V CDR1 and CDR2: SGHVS, FQNEAQ. The CDR3 runs to 13 residues. CDR3 residues: CASSSSLGSEQFF. Here the CDR3 DNA reads TGTGCCAGCAGCTCTAGTCTAGGGAGTGAGCAGTTCTTC.

The rearrangement joins TRBV9 to TRBJ1-3; TRBD1 is a possible D gene (6 bases). V lost 0 bases, J lost 2 bases, and 12 bases lay in between. This CDR3 has 16 residues. Germline V gives CDR1 SGDLS, CDR2 YYNGEE. CDR3 DNA sequence: TGTGCCAGCAGCGTAGAGGGGGAAGGTACTGGAAACACCATATATTTT. Its translation is CASSVEGEGTGNTIYF.

The DNA for the CDR3 is TGTGCCAGTAAACGTCAGGGGAACACTGAAGCTTTCTTT. Translating it yields CASKRQGNTEAFF. The chain is built from TRBV19 and TRBJ1-1, with D possibly matching TRBD1 (5 bases). Germline V gene lookup returns CDR1 LNHDA and CDR2 SQIVND (reference sequence). Trimming left V 7 bases short and J 1 base short, with 10 bases between. There are 13 residues in the CDR3.

Only a few counts were recorded for this clone. The J gene is TRBJ2-3, the V gene TRBV6-5; 8 bases are a match to TRBD1. Per the germline V gene, CDR1 is MNHEY and CDR2 is SVGAGI. CDR3 length equals 14 residues. Trimming at V came to 6 bases and at J to 4 bases, leaving 6 bases not matched to a gene. The CDR3 spells CASRDRVGSDTQYF. CDR3 bases: TGTGCCAGCAGGGACAGGGTTGGGTCAGATACGCAGTATTTT.

The chain joins TRBV5-5 to TRBJ1-2, with unresolved D. CDR1 is SGHKS and CDR2 is YYEKEE in the germline V gene (reference sequence). This CDR3 contains 12 residues. V gave up 1 base and J gave up 6 bases, with 7 bases separating them. The CDR3 protein is CASSLWQDGYTF. DNA of the CDR3: TGTGCCAGCAGCTTGTGGCAGGATGGCTACACCTTC. The variable domain in full, completed from reference TRBV5-5 and TRBJ1-2, reads DAGVTQSPTHLIKTRGQQVTLRCSPISGHKSVSWYQQVLGQGPQFIFQYYEKEERGRGNFPDRFSARQFPNYSSELNVNALLLGDSALYLCASSLWQDGYTFGSGTRLTVV.

V usage is TRBV19 and J usage is TRBJ2-1; TRBD2 matches at 7 bases. This CDR3 spans 15 amino acids. Trimming cost V 4 bases and J 6 bases; bases outside gene matches: 9. Germline-derived CDR1 and CDR2 are LNHDA and SQIVND (reference sequence). The CDR3 DNA sequence: TGTGCCAGTAGTACCGCGACGGGAGGTGTCAATGAGCAGTTCTTC. Protein product: CASSTATGGVNEQFF.

As regards this clone: One end of the junction fails to match germline, which may point to a read error. The chain combines TRBV11-1 with TRBJ2-2; 9 bases are shared with TRBD1. Germline assignment: CDR1 SGHAT and CDR2 FQDESV (reference sequence). There are 12 residues in the CDR3. CDR3 protein: CASSPRTGALFF. The CDR3 DNA follows: TGTGCCAGCAGTCCAAGGACAGGGGCGCTGTTTTTT.

A single count supports this clone. In DNA, the CDR3 is TGCGCCAGCAGCTTGTCGGGGGACAGTCAGCCCCAGCATTTT. Residues: CASSLSGDSQPQHF. The chain joins TRBV5-1 to TRBJ1-5, with 7 bases fitting TRBD1. Germline values: CDR1 SGHRS, CDR2 YFSETQ. The V segment lost 1 base and the J segment 6 bases; nucleotides outside the gene matches: 4. This CDR3 contains 14 residues.

The chain uses TRBV19 and TRBJ1-5, with 7 bases identical to TRBD1. The V segment lost 6 bases and the J segment 2 bases; nucleotides outside the gene matches: 10. The CDR3 totals 16 residues. Germline assignment: CDR1 LNHDA and CDR2 SQIVND (reference sequence). DNA of the CDR3: TGTGCCAGTAGGGACAACAGGGGAGTCGGCAATCAGCCCCAGCATTTT. Residues: CASRDNRGVGNQPQHF.